A single sample is the source of the 31 T cell receptor beta chains below, sequenced in a study of control samples from healthy donors and cancer patients. Measured with immunoSEQ multiplex PCR; TCRdb has only the in-frame clones, and not every one. The sample yields around 100,000 clones, roughly 87% seen once. What was sequenced was blood. These receptors were collected from a woman aged 45-59 years in good health.

The chain joins TRBV2 to TRBJ1-2; 9 bases line up with TRBD1. Germline V lookup: CDR1 SNHLY, CDR2 FYNNEI. The J segment lost 4 bases and the V segment lost 6 bases, leaving 9 bases of the junction unmatched. CDR3 length equals 15 residues. CDR3 bases: TGTGCCAGCAGAATAAGGACAGGGGCATCCTATGGCTACACCTTC. It is translated as CASRIRTGASYGYTF.

In nucleotides, the CDR3 is TGTGCCAGCACTGGACTAGCGGGTGGCGATGAGCAGTTCTTC. Protein sequence: CASTGLAGGDEQFF. This chain joins TRBV27 and TRBJ2-1; TRBD2 agrees at 11 bases. CDR1 is MNHEY and CDR2 is SMNVEV in the germline V gene (reference sequence). V was clipped by 7 bases and J by 8 bases; unmatched bases: 7. The CDR3 consists of 14 residues.

The rearrangement links TRBV18 to TRBJ2-5, with 7 bases lining up with TRBD1. The trim removed 4 bases at V and 3 bases at J, leaving 2 bases unmatched. The CDR3 has 13 residues. Germline CDR1 and CDR2: KGHSH and LQKENI. This chain's CDR3 is CASSLGQEETQYF. CDR3 bases: TGTGCCAGCTCACTAGGACAGGAAGAGACCCAGTACTTC.

V gene TRBV10-3 combines with J gene TRBJ2-1; 13 bases agree with TRBD2. V was pared by 4 bases and J by 7 bases, with 1 base of the junction left unmatched. Germline V CDR1 and CDR2: ENHRY, SYGVKD. The CDR3 spans 14 residues. Here the CDR3 DNA reads TGTGCCATCAGTGGGACTAGCGGGGGAAATGAGCAGTTCTTC. Its translation is CAISGTSGGNEQFF.

The chain recombines TRBV15 with TRBJ2-1; 10 bases fit TRBD2. After removal of 5 bases from V and 7 bases from J, the junction contained 8 bases not matched to a gene. CDR3 size: 15 residues. The germline CDR1 and CDR2 sequences are LNHNV and YYDKDF (reference sequence). As DNA, the CDR3 is TGTGCCACCAGCCTTCTAGCGGGAGTGGGGAATGAGCAGTTCTTC. Translation: CATSLLAGVGNEQFF.

The V and J genes are TRBV3-1 (or the pseudogene TRBV3-2) and TRBJ2-3, with D maybe TRBD2 (5 bases). The germline V gene encodes CDR1 LGHDT and CDR2 YNNKEL (reference sequence). The CDR3 consists of 12 residues. V was pared by 6 bases and J by 6 bases, with 10 bases between. The CDR3 DNA sequence: TGTGCCAGCAGTGGGAGCCGGGATACGCAGTATTTT. This translates into CASSGSRDTQYF.

J is TRBJ1-4 and V is TRBV7-2; possibly TRBD1 for D (5 bases). Trimming removed 5 bases from V and 10 bases from J, with 20 bases in between. The germline V gene encodes CDR1 SGHTA and CDR2 FQGNSA. This CDR3 is built from 15 residues. The CDR3 region is CASSPPTQGPAKLFF. The CDR3 coding sequence is TGTGCCAGCAGCCCCCCCACGCAGGGTCCGGCAAAACTGTTTTTT.

The V call is TRBV5-8, the J call TRBJ2-5, with 8 positions matching TRBD2. J lost 3 bases, V lost 3 bases, and 10 bases had no gene match. The CDR3 is made up of 16 amino acids. Germline V gives CDR1 SGHTS, CDR2 YDEGEE. Here the CDR3 DNA reads TGTGCCAGCAGCTCGGAGGAATTAGCGGGGAAAGAGACCCAGTACTTC. Protein: CASSSEELAGKETQYF.

Details on this clone: Other DNA sequences from this sample encode an identical CDR3 as well. The chain uses TRBV12-3 or TRBV12-4 and TRBJ1-2; 7 bases line up with TRBD1. V lost 6 bases, J lost 2 bases, and 3 bases stayed unmatched. This CDR3 is built from 13 residues. The CDR3 DNA is TGTGCCAGCAGCCTGGGACAGAACTATGGCTACACCTTC. Encoded protein: CASSLGQNYGYTF.

The gene calls are TRBV11-2 and TRBJ2-7; TRBD1 aligns across 7 bases. J gave up 2 bases and V 5 bases, and 9 bases lay outside the gene matches. The length of the CDR3 is 15 residues. Per germline, CDR1 SGHAT and CDR2 FQNNGV. The CDR3 here is CASSVRQGTAYEQYF. CDR3 nucleotides: TGTGCCAGCAGCGTCCGACAGGGAACAGCCTACGAGCAGTACTTC.

Details on this clone: Other DNA sequences in this sample translate to the same CDR3. V usage is TRBV3-1 (or the pseudogene TRBV3-2) and J usage is TRBJ2-7; 9 nucleotides line up with TRBD2. In germline, CDR1 is LGHDT, CDR2 YNNKEL (reference sequence). With 0 bases clipped from V and 5 bases from J, the junction kept 11 bases outside the gene matches. This CDR3 is 17 amino acids long. DNA of the CDR3: TGTGCCAGCAGCCAAGATGGGCGGCGGGGGGGGAACCACGAGCAGTACTTC. As protein: CASSQDGRRGGNHEQYF.

V is TRBV3-1 (or the pseudogene TRBV3-2) and J is TRBJ1-6, with D maybe TRBD1 (6 bases). V lost 1 base and J 7 bases, leaving 11 bases between the germline ends. This CDR3 region has 15 residues. The germline gives CDR1 LGHDT, CDR2 YNNKEL (reference sequence). This chain's CDR3 is CASSQGGTLNSPLHF. CDR3 nucleotide sequence: TGTGCCAGCAGCCAAGGAGGGACACTCAATTCACCCCTCCACTTT.

This chain connects TRBV2 to TRBJ2-1; D ambiguous. The V and J ends lost 5 bases and 4 bases respectively, with 9 bases between them. CDR3 length equals 13 residues. Germline CDR1 is SNHLY and CDR2 is FYNNEI. The CDR3 is CASSPGEYNEQFF. CDR3 DNA: TGTGCCAGCAGTCCCGGAGAATACAATGAGCAGTTCTTC.

The chain employs TRBV7-9 and TRBJ2-2, with unresolved D. This CDR3 has 16 amino acids. V was clipped by 4 bases and J by 3 bases, with 15 bases between them. Germline V CDR1 and CDR2: SEHNR, FQNEAQ (reference sequence). CDR3 DNA: TGTGCCAGCAGCTCGTCGGTAGGCTTCTACACCGGGGAGCTGTTTTTT. It is translated as CASSSSVGFYTGELFF.

The chain couples TRBV14 to TRBJ2-1; TRBD1 or TRBD2 may be the D gene (6 bases each). Trimming stripped 0 bases from V and 7 bases from J, with 13 bases between. The CDR3 loop spans 15 amino acids. The V gene's germline CDR1 is SGHDN and CDR2 FVKESK. Written as DNA, the CDR3 is TGTGCCAGCAGCCAAGACGGGGGCGTGGGTAATGAGCAGTTCTTC. Translated, it gives CASSQDGGVGNEQFF.

J is TRBJ2-1 and V is TRBV7-2, with TRBD2 matching 12 bases. Germline values: CDR1 SGHTA, CDR2 FQGNSA. Trimming took 5 bases from V and 7 from J; bases not matched to a gene: 6. The CDR3 contains 15 residues. The CDR3, as DNA: TGTGCCAGCAGCCCAGAGGGACTAGCGGGTAATGAGCAGTTCTTC. The encoded protein is CASSPEGLAGNEQFF.

The chain combines TRBV1 with TRBJ2-7; the table names TRBD2, a call not compared with the DNA. TRBV1 is a listed pseudogene. The CDR3 totals 10 residues. CDR3 in amino acids: CTSVGGSPYV. In DNA form, the CDR3 reads TGCACCAGCGTCGGAGGTTCGCCGTACGTC.

The rearrangement joins TRBV28 to TRBJ1-2, with TRBD1 identical over 8 bases. Germline V CDR1 and CDR2: MDHEN, SYDVKM. The CDR3 loop spans 20 amino acids. J gave up 4 bases and V 6 bases, and 25 bases lay outside the gene matches. Here the CDR3 reads CASSTTTSRGRVLERYGYTF. The CDR3 DNA sequence: TGTGCCAGCAGCACAACCACGAGCAGGGGGCGGGTTCTCGAACGCTATGGCTACACCTTC.

The chain links TRBV4-2 to TRBJ2-1, with a weak D call TRBD1 (5 bases). The germline CDR1 and CDR2 sequences are LGHNA and YNFKEQ. The CDR3 consists of 16 residues. V lost 0 bases, J lost 2 bases, and 11 bases lay in between. The CDR3 is CASSQEAGHTYNEQFF. The CDR3, as DNA: TGTGCCAGCAGCCAAGAGGCAGGGCATACCTACAATGAGCAGTTCTTC.

The V and J genes are TRBV7-9 and TRBJ1-3; D remains ambiguous. Germline V gives CDR1 SEHNR, CDR2 FQNEAQ (reference sequence). The CDR3 is 11 residues long. Trimming removed 4 bases from V and 6 bases from J, with 4 bases in between. The CDR3 region has the DNA TGTGCCAGCAGCTCGTTAAACACCATATATTTT. Its translation is CASSSLNTIYF.

This clone showed up just once. The CDR3 sequence is CASSYLGPGETQYF. For the CDR3, the DNA is TGCGCCAGCAGCTACCTGGGACCAGGAGAGACCCAGTACTTC. The V call is TRBV5-1, the J call TRBJ2-5; D is perhaps TRBD1 or TRBD2 (5 bases each). With 3 bases removed from V and 4 bases from J, the gap between germline ends came to 13 bases. The CDR3 is 14 residues long. Germline V gene sequence: CDR1 SGHRS, CDR2 YFSETQ.

Sample share makes this clone large. The rearrangement uses TRBV10-3 and TRBJ1-5; D is undetermined. The ends were cut back, 1 base at V and 6 bases at J, with 4 bases in the middle. CDR1 is ENHRY and CDR2 is SYGVKD in the germline V gene. The CDR3 has 12 amino acids. The CDR3, as DNA: TGTGCCATCAGTGAGTGGGGTCAGCCCCAGCATTTT. Protein product: CAISEWGQPQHF.

The gene calls are TRBV6-4 and TRBJ2-3; D uncertain. Between the trimmed V and J ends, which lost 2 bases and 6 bases, there was a span of 9 bases. Looked up from germline, CDR1 is MRHNA and CDR2 is SNTAGT. The CDR3 is made up of 13 amino acids. CDR3 DNA sequence: TGTGCCAGCAGTGACCTCAAAGGGGATACGCAGTATTTT. It codes for CASSDLKGDTQYF.

The rearrangement uses TRBV5-3 and TRBJ2-7; D is perhaps TRBD2 (6 bases). TRBV5-3 is an ORF, with its function uncertain. The CDR3 contains 14 residues. Trimming took off 4 bases at V and 2 bases at J, with 13 bases between the two ends. The CDR3 protein is CARSACGAAYEQYV. The CDR3 nucleotides are TGTGCCAGAAGCGCCTGCGGGGCGGCCTACGAGCAGTACGTC.

The genes are TRBV6-2 or TRBV6-3 and TRBJ1-2; D remains ambiguous. CDR3 length: 12 amino acids. The germline gives CDR1 MNHEY, CDR2 SVGEGT. Trimming pared 5 bases from V and 7 bases from J, leaving 11 bases between. The CDR3 DNA reads as TGTGCCAGCAGTCAACAATTGAGTGGCTACACCTTC. Translation gives CASSQQLSGYTF.

A few counts support this clone. The chain employs TRBV7-2 and TRBJ1-5; tentatively, D is TRBD1 (6 bases). CDR3 length: 15 residues. With 4 bases removed from V and 1 base from J, the gap between germline ends came to 11 bases. Germline-derived CDR1 and CDR2 are SGHTA and FQGNSA. The CDR3 is CASSSGGASNQPQHF. CDR3 nucleotides: TGTGCCAGCAGCTCCGGGGGCGCGAGCAATCAGCCCCAGCATTTT.

The genes are TRBV11-2 and TRBJ1-2, with TRBD1 matching over 11 bases. Germline CDR1 is SGHAT and CDR2 is FQNNGV. The CDR3 contains 17 residues. Germline trimming cut 5 bases from V and 7 bases from J; bases unmatched to any gene: 15. The CDR3 DNA sequence: TGTGCCAGCAGCCCCATATATTCGGACAGGGGGCGTCGTGGCTACACCTTC. Its protein product is CASSPIYSDRGRRGYTF. Looking up the rest from reference TRBV11-2 and TRBJ1-2 gives the full variable domain: EAGVAQSPRYKIIEKRQSVAFWCNPISGHATLYWYQQILGQGPKLLIQFQNNGVVDDSQLPKDRFSAERLKGVDSTLKIQPAKLEDSAVYLCASSPIYSDRGRRGYTFGSGTRLTVV.

In its sample, this clone was seen a few times. This chain joins TRBV12-5 and TRBJ2-7; the D is unclear. Germline V gene data show CDR1 as LGHNT and CDR2 as FRNRAP. V was cut by 6 bases and J by 6 bases, with 12 bases left in between. The CDR3 length is 12 residues. The CDR3 DNA follows: TGTGCTAGTGGGTCCGGGCTCTCCGAGCAGTACTTC. The encoded protein is CASGSGLSEQYF. Filled out from reference TRBV12-5 and TRBJ2-7, the complete variable domain reads DARVTQTPRHKVTEMGQEVTMRCQPILGHNTVFWYRQTMMQGLELLAYFRNRAPLDDSGMPKDRFSAEMPDATLATLKIQPSEPRDSAVYFCASGSGLSEQYFGPGTRLTVT.

The V gene is TRBV24-1, the J gene TRBJ2-5; D ambiguous. Trimming took 2 bases from V and 3 from J, leaving 15 bases between them. This CDR3 contains 16 residues. Per the germline V gene, CDR1 is KGHDR and CDR2 is SFDVKD. The DNA for the CDR3 is TGTGCCACCAGTGATTCCCGGGCCCGAAGGGAAGAGACCCAGTACTTC. Protein product: CATSDSRARREETQYF.

The genes are TRBV10-1 and TRBJ2-7; TRBD1 aligns across 10 bases. The germline CDR1 and CDR2 sequences are WNHNN and SYGVQD (reference sequence). The CDR3 is 16 residues long. The trim removed 6 bases at V and 7 bases at J, leaving 15 bases unmatched. CDR3: CASSQNRGTGVGEQYF. The CDR3 DNA sequence: TGCGCCAGCAGCCAGAACCGTGGGACAGGGGTAGGGGAGCAGTACTTC.

This chain uses TRBV12-3 or TRBV12-4 with TRBJ2-7; D is ambiguous. Trimming removed 6 bases from V and 1 base from J, with 10 bases in between. The CDR3 loop spans 13 amino acids. The CDR3 loop reads CASSLGRSYEQYF. DNA of the CDR3: TGTGCCAGCAGCCTAGGACGGTCCTACGAGCAGTACTTC.